Shown below are 17 T cell receptor beta chains from a single sample sequenced in a study of molecular identifiers for immune sequencing clone quantification (dated by TCRdb to 2016 to 2018). Library prep was done by PCR. Reads for this sample came from a NextSeq 500. TCRdb cleaned the public reads at Q25 with fastp, built clones with MiXCR and kept in-frame beta chains. Records with the same CDR3 protein are collapsed into one entry carrying the most frequent genes and DNA. Present in this sample are about 86,000 distinct CDR3 sequences, around a quarter of which were seen just once. The ten largest clones add up to around 0.77% of the sample. Sequenced sample: naive CD8+ T cells from blood, with Jurkat cell RNA spiked in. According to the study, the label for this sample's cell subset or site signals: FACS-sorted CD8+CD4-CCR7+CD45RA+ naive T cells. These receptors came from a human donor in good health. Some libraries in this study had Jurkat cell RNA spiked in.

At least ten counts were recorded for this clonotype. V and J are TRBV29-1 and TRBJ2-3; maybe TRBD1 (6 bases). The V gene's germline CDR1 is SQVTM and CDR2 ANQGSEA. The CDR3 spans 17 residues. V was cut by 3 bases and J by 0 bases, with 19 bases left in between. This chain's CDR3 is CSVDGTLKFSSTDTQYF. CDR3 bases: TGCAGCGTTGACGGGACACTTAAGTTCTCTAGCACAGATACGCAGTATTTT.

This clonotype was counted many times. V usage is TRBV2 and J usage is TRBJ2-5; no clear D. The length of the CDR3 is 14 residues. CDR1 and CDR2 from the germline V gene are SNHLY and FYNNEI. Trimming took 1 base from V and 7 from J, leaving 13 bases between them. CDR3 region: CASSEEFSTGTQYF. The CDR3 nucleotides are TGTGCCAGCAGTGAAGAGTTCTCCACCGGGACCCAGTACTTC.

With regard to this clonotype: Since a much larger clone is just one base distant, this may be a read error. This chain uses TRBV4-3 with TRBJ1-3; the D gene is possibly TRBD1 (6 bases). The ends were cut back, 8 bases at V and 3 bases at J, with 14 bases in the middle. Germline V gene data show CDR1 as LGHNA and CDR2 as YSLEER. The CDR3 length is 14 residues. The CDR3 sequence: CASCRGHIGNTIYF. CDR3 DNA: TGCGCCAGCTGCAGGGGCCATATTGGAAACACCATATATTTT.

This clonotype has at least ten counts. The chain carries TRBV7-2 and TRBJ2-5; D gene ambiguous. CDR3 length equals 14 residues. Trimming cost V 4 bases and J 1 base, with 10 bases left between them. The V gene's germline CDR1 is SGHTA and CDR2 FQGNSA. Here the CDR3 reads CASSSDLRQETQYF. DNA of the CDR3: TGTGCCAGCAGCTCAGATCTACGCCAAGAGACCCAGTACTTC.

Details on this clonotype: The CDR3 ends on some other residue instead of the conserved phenylalanine or tryptophan, so this is likely a read error. The chain has TRBV28 and TRBJ1-1; D uncertain. Germline V gives CDR1 MDHEN, CDR2 SYDVKM. V was clipped by 7 bases and J by 0 bases, with 15 bases between them. CDR3 length equals 15 residues. CDR3 in DNA: TGTGCCAGCACCACTGTGGACGATATGAACACTGAAGCTTTCTCT. As protein: CASTTVDDMNTEAFS.

This clonotype has at least ten counts. This sequence joins TRBV29-1 and TRBJ2-4; TRBD2 might be the D (6 bases). With 4 bases removed from V and 7 bases from J, the gap between germline ends came to 17 bases. Germline assignment: CDR1 SQVTM and CDR2 ANQGSEA. The CDR3 has 14 amino acids. The CDR3 DNA is TGCAGCGTTGGAAATGAAGCTGGGGGGAACATTCAGTACTTC. It codes for CSVGNEAGGNIQYF.

The chain combines TRBV6-1 with TRBJ2-5, with D uncertain. Germline V lookup: CDR1 MNHNS, CDR2 SASEGT. Trimming stripped 3 bases from V and 9 bases from J, with 8 bases between. The CDR3 runs 11 residues. The CDR3 DNA is TGTGCCAGCAGTGATCTGGGGTCCCAGTACTTC. Translating it yields CASSDLGSQYF.

The chain recombines TRBV7-9 with TRBJ2-7; 9 bases line up with TRBD2. This CDR3 is built from 16 residues. The germline V gene has CDR1 SEHNR and CDR2 FQNEAQ (reference sequence). Trimming removed 5 bases from V and 3 bases from J; junction bases left unmatched: 11. The CDR3 region is CASSDAGGRAGYEQYF. CDR3 coding DNA: TGTGCCAGCAGCGATGCTGGCGGGAGGGCCGGCTACGAGCAGTACTTC.

For this clonotype: No conserved phenylalanine or tryptophan is present at the end of the CDR3, so a read error is the likely explanation. The chain uses TRBV7-9 and TRBJ2-1; 8 positions agree with TRBD2. In germline, CDR1 is SEHNR, CDR2 FQNEAQ (reference sequence). This CDR3 is 16 amino acids long. V lost 1 base to trimming and J lost 7 bases; unmatched junction nucleotides: 9. CDR3 sequence: CASSLGAGAGLNEQFS. The CDR3 DNA reads as TGTGCCAGCAGCTTAGGAGCGGGAGCGGGTTTGAATGAGCAGTTCTCC.

This clonotype showed up just a few times. This rearrangement joins TRBV11-2 to TRBJ2-2; 8 positions agree with TRBD1. The CDR3 sequence is 17 residues long. Per the germline V gene, CDR1 is SGHAT and CDR2 is FQNNGV. V was clipped by 0 bases and J by 4 bases; unmatched bases: 7. The CDR3 DNA follows: TGTGCCAGCAGCTTAGATGAAGTCCAGGGGGCCACCGGGGAGCTGTTTTTT. Translating it yields CASSLDEVQGATGELFF.

This clonotype was recorded many times. This chain links TRBV4-3 with TRBJ2-7; maybe TRBD1 (5 bases). Trimming cost V 1 base and J 3 bases, with 10 bases left between them. The germline CDR1 and CDR2 sequences are LGHNA and YSLEER. The CDR3 spans 14 residues. For the CDR3, the DNA is TGCGCCAGCAGCCAAGGTCGGCAGGGCTACGAGCAGTACTTC. Protein sequence: CASSQGRQGYEQYF.

This clonotype was seen at least ten times. V is TRBV4-1 and J is TRBJ1-5; D perhaps matches TRBD1 (6 bases). Germline V CDR1 and CDR2: MGHRA, YSYEKL. This CDR3 is built from 15 residues. V lost 0 bases, J lost 8 bases, and 14 bases lay in between. CDR3 region: CASSQDWGTNEPQHF. The CDR3 nucleotides are TGCGCCAGCAGCCAAGACTGGGGGACAAATGAGCCCCAGCATTTT.

This clonotype came up a few times. The V call is TRBV11-2, the J call TRBJ1-2; D perhaps matches TRBD1 (5 bases). Germline assignment: CDR1 SGHAT and CDR2 FQNNGV. The CDR3 covers 15 residues. The V end was cut by 2 bases, the J end by 3 bases, with 13 bases between. CDR3 region: CASSLWDLGHYGYTF. For the CDR3, the DNA is TGTGCCAGCAGCTTATGGGACCTTGGGCACTATGGCTACACCTTC.

This clonotype showed up many times. V usage is TRBV5-1 and J usage is TRBJ2-5, with D perhaps TRBD1 (5 bases). The CDR3 is 15 amino acids. Germline CDR1 reads SGHRS; CDR2 reads YFSETQ. Trimming took off 0 bases at V and 2 bases at J, with 11 bases between the two ends. The CDR3 DNA follows: TGCGCCAGCAGCTTGGCGGGCAGGGCTCAAGAGACCCAGTACTTC. This gives the protein CASSLAGRAQETQYF.

This clonotype was counted between two and nine times. It may be a read error: a sequence one base away is much more abundant. V is TRBV6-5 and J is TRBJ2-3, with 8 bases identical to TRBD1. This CDR3 contains 15 residues. CDR1 and CDR2 from the germline V gene are MNHEY and SVGAGI. The junction had 9 bases not matched to a gene; V was cut back by 8 bases and J by 2 bases. The CDR3 sequence is CASGQGARFTDTQYF. In nucleotides, the CDR3 is TGTGCCAGCGGTCAGGGGGCGCGGTTCACAGATACGCAGTATTTT.

This clonotype was recorded many times. J is TRBJ1-1 and V is TRBV7-9, with D unclear. CDR3 length equals 12 residues. Deletions cut 1 base from V and 6 bases from J, with 6 bases between. CDR1 and CDR2 from the germline V gene are SEHNR and FQNEAQ (reference sequence). The CDR3, as DNA: TGTGCCAGCAGCTTAGGACGCGCTGAAGCTTTCTTT. Protein sequence: CASSLGRAEAFF. The entire variable domain, with the rest obtained from reference TRBV7-9 and TRBJ1-1, is as follows: DTGVSQNPRHKITKRGQNVTFRCDPISEHNRLYWYRQTLGQGPEFLTYFQNEAQLEKSRLLSDRFSAERPKGSFSTLEIQRTEQGDSAMYLCASSLGRAEAFFGQGTRLTVV.

This clonotype was seen only a few times. One end of the junction fails to match germline, which may point to a read error. J is TRBJ2-5 and V is TRBV5-3, with D possibly being TRBD1 (6 bases). TRBV5-3 qualifies as an ORF whose function is uncertain. The CDR3 runs to 17 residues. The chain's CDR3 is CASSLEWGPLPGETQYF. The CDR3 bases are TGTGCCAGCAGCTTGGAGTGGGGGCCGCTCCCAGGTGAGACCCAGTACTTC.